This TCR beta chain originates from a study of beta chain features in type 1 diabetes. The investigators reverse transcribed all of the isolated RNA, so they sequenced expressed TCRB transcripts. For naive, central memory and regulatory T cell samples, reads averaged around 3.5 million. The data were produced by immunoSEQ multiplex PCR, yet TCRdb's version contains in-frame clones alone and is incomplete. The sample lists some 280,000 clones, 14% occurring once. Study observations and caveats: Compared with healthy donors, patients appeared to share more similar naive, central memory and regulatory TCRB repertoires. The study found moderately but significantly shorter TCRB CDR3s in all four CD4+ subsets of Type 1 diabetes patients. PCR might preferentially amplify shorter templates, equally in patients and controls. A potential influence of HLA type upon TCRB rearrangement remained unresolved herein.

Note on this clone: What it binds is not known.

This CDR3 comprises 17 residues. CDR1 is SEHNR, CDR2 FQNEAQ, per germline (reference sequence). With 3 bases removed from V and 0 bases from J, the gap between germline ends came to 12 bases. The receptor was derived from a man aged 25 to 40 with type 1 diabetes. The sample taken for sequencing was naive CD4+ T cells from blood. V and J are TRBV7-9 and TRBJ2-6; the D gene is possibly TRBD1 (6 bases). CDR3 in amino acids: CASSFQGMTSGANVLTF. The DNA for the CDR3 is TGTGCCAGCAGCTTTCAGGGGATGACCTCTGGGGCCAACGTCCTGACTTTC.